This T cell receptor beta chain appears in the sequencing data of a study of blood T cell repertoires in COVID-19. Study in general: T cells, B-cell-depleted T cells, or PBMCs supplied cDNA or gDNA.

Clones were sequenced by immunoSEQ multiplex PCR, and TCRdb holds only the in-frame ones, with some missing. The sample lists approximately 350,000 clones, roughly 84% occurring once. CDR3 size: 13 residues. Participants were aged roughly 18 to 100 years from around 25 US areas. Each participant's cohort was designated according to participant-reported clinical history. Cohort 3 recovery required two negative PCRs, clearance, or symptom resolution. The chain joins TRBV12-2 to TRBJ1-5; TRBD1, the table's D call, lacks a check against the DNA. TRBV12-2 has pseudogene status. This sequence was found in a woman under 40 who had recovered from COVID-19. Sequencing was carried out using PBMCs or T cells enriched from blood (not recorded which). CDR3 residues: CAPAKGGNQPQHF. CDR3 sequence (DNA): TGTGCACCCGCAAAGGGGGGCAATCAGCCCCAGCATTTT.